What follows are 21 T cell receptor beta chains derived from one specimen sequenced in a study of blood T cells in healthy people across ages. The authors ran a second PCR of 7 to 11 cycles using a sample-barcoded 5' primer and a J-beta primer mix. TCRdb re-analysed the 5' RACE reads in MiXCR, keeping a single row per CDR3 protein. The sample includes about 680,000 distinct CDR3 sequences, more than 40% of them seen just once. The sequenced sample consisted of blood. The receptors stem from a woman aged 60 to 75 in good health.

The gene calls are TRBV5-1 and TRBJ2-5; 8 bases fit TRBD1. Germline V gives CDR1 SGHRS, CDR2 YFSETQ. Unmatched junction bases numbered 8, after V lost 3 bases and J lost 7 bases. The CDR3 extends over 14 amino acids. CDR3 sequence reads: CASSYRGSLGTQYF. The CDR3 region has the DNA TGCGCCAGCAGCTACAGGGGGTCTTTGGGGACCCAGTACTTC.

As regards this clonotype: A single base separates this from a much larger clone, so it may be a read error. The chain has TRBV20-1 and TRBJ2-1; weak D call: TRBD2 (5 bases). The closer fit of TRBJ2-7 to the DNA end suggests the J call may be wrong. Germline CDR1 is DFQATT and CDR2 is SNEGSKA (reference sequence). This CDR3 spans 15 amino acids. The DNA for the CDR3 is TGCAGTGCTCGGGGTGCCGATAGCTCCTACAATGAGCAGTACTTC. It codes for CSARGADSSYNEQYF.

This clonotype has only a few counts. CDR3 sequence: CSVGDVAKNIQYF. The CDR3 DNA reads as TGCAGTGTCGGGGATGTAGCCAAAAACATTCAGTACTTC. The V call is TRBV20-1, the J call TRBJ2-4; tentatively, D is TRBD2 (5 bases). V dropped 7 bases and J dropped 0 bases, with 10 bases sitting between them. Looked up from germline, CDR1 is DFQATT and CDR2 is SNEGSKA (reference sequence). The CDR3 contains 13 residues.

This clonotype was observed a few times. The genes are TRBV5-1 and TRBJ2-1; the D gene is possibly TRBD2 (5 bases). Trimming pared 4 bases from V and 2 bases from J, leaving 10 bases between. CDR3 size: 14 residues. Germline loops: CDR1 SGHRS, CDR2 YFSETQ. CDR3 region: CASSGRGTYNEQFF. In DNA form, the CDR3 reads TGCGCCAGCAGCGGGAGAGGGACCTACAATGAGCAGTTCTTC. The whole variable domain, filled in from reference TRBV5-1 and TRBJ2-1, reads KAGVTQTPRYLIKTRGQQVTLSCSPISGHRSVSWYQQTPGQGLQFLFEYFSETQRNKGNFPGRFSGRQFSNSRSEMNVSTLELGDSALYLCASSGRGTYNEQFFGPGTRLTVL.

The chain is built from TRBV7-3 and TRBJ1-6, with D perhaps TRBD1 (6 bases). V lost 2 bases to trimming and J lost 5 bases, with 13 bases between them. The CDR3 extends over 16 amino acids. The germline gives CDR1 SGHTA, CDR2 FQGTGA. Here the CDR3 reads CASSLRSGVDNSPLHF. Written as DNA, the CDR3 is TGTGCCAGCAGCTTACGCTCAGGGGTCGATAATTCACCCCTCCACTTT.

The J gene is TRBJ2-7, the V gene TRBV5-1; TRBD1 matches 10 bases. The CDR3 loop spans 16 amino acids. Per germline, CDR1 SGHRS and CDR2 YFSETQ. Germline trimming cut 3 bases from V and 1 base from J; bases unmatched to any gene: 7. The CDR3 reads CASSYPGQGPSYEQYF. DNA for the CDR3: TGCGCCAGCAGCTATCCGGGACAGGGGCCATCCTACGAGCAGTACTTC.

The chain links TRBV20-1 to TRBJ1-5; 7 nucleotides align to TRBD1. Looked up from germline, CDR1 is DFQATT and CDR2 is SNEGSKA (reference sequence). Germline trimming cut 5 bases from V and 7 bases from J; bases unmatched to any gene: 11. The CDR3 consists of 14 residues. CDR3 in DNA: TGCAGTGCTTACCCCGGGACAGTCAGGCAGCCCCAGCATTTT. Its protein is CSAYPGTVRQPQHF.

This clonotype was observed a few times. The chain has TRBV4-2 and TRBJ2-7, with D uncertain. This CDR3 contains 16 residues. Deletions cut 0 bases from V and 3 bases from J, with 15 bases between. Germline V CDR1 and CDR2: LGHNA, YNFKEQ. Written as DNA, the CDR3 is TGTGCCAGCAGCCAAGAAATAGGCGTTGTCGACTACGAGCAGTACTTC. Protein product: CASSQEIGVVDYEQYF.

This chain uses TRBV29-1 with TRBJ1-4; D remains ambiguous. With 6 bases removed from V and 2 bases from J, the gap between germline ends came to 10 bases. The CDR3 loop spans 13 amino acids. Looked up from germline, CDR1 is SQVTM and CDR2 is ANQGSEA. Here the CDR3 DNA reads TGCAGCGTGGGGTCTGCGACTAATGAAAAACTGTTTTTT. It yields the protein CSVGSATNEKLFF.

Of note for this clonotype: Since a much larger clone is just one base distant, this may be a read error. The chain has TRBV7-2 and TRBJ2-1; D is possibly TRBD1 or TRBD2 (6 bases each). CDR3 size: 17 residues. Germline-derived CDR1 and CDR2 are SGHTA and FQGNSA. The DNA of the CDR3 is TGTGCCAGCAGCCTGGGGGGCGGACACCCCTCCTACGATGAGCAGTTCTTC. Protein product: CASSLGGGHPSYDEQFF.

The V call is TRBV20-1, the J call TRBJ2-3; D remains unclear. The germline V and J ends were trimmed by 6 bases and 1 base, with 17 bases remaining between them. Germline CDR1 and CDR2: DFQATT and SNEGSKA (reference sequence). The CDR3 consists of 15 residues. DNA for the CDR3: TGCAGTGCACCAGGATCCACAATGGGCACAGATACGCAGTATTTT. It specifies CSAPGSTMGTDTQYF.

The rearrangement uses TRBV7-9 and TRBJ1-2, with no clear D. The CDR3 is 15 residues long. V was clipped by 2 bases and J by 0 bases, with 10 bases between them. From germline, CDR1 is SEHNR and CDR2 FQNEAQ (reference sequence). The CDR3 region is CASSLLAGANYGYTF. CDR3 DNA sequence: TGTGCCAGCAGCTTATTGGCTGGAGCTAACTATGGCTACACCTTC. The full variable domain, rest sourced from reference TRBV7-9 and TRBJ1-2, is DTGVSQNPRHKITKRGQNVTFRCDPISEHNRLYWYRQTLGQGPEFLTYFQNEAQLEKSRLLSDRFSAERPKGSFSTLEIQRTEQGDSAMYLCASSLLAGANYGYTFGSGTRLTVV.

V and J are TRBV9 and TRBJ2-1; 9 bases agree with TRBD2. The CDR3 consists of 14 residues. V shed 0 bases and J 8 bases; nucleotides not matched to a gene: 3. Germline V CDR1 and CDR2: SGDLS, YYNGEE. For the CDR3, the DNA is TGTGCCAGCAGCGTAGACCGACTAGCGGATGAGCAGTTCTTC. This codes for CASSVDRLADEQFF.

The chain couples TRBV18 to TRBJ2-3; a weak D match, TRBD1 (5 bases). V was trimmed by 2 bases and J by 5 bases, leaving 14 bases between them. The germline V gene has CDR1 KGHSH and CDR2 LQKENI. CDR3 size: 15 residues. The CDR3: CASSPMSLGVDTQYF. The DNA for the CDR3 is TGTGCCAGCTCACCAATGTCGCTAGGGGTAGATACGCAGTATTTT.

As concerns this clonotype: A read error may explain this, as a much larger clone is one base away. The chain uses TRBV6-5 and TRBJ1-2, with D uncertain. Per the germline V gene, CDR1 is MNHEY and CDR2 is SVGAGI. The CDR3 is made up of 12 amino acids. CDR3 in DNA: TGTGCCGGCAGTTACGTGGGGAGTAGCTACACCTTC. Amino acid sequence: CAGSYVGSSYTF.

V gene TRBV4-1 combines with J gene TRBJ1-4; D uncertain. Germline V lookup: CDR1 MGHRA, CDR2 YSYEKL. With 4 bases removed from V and 7 bases from J, the gap between germline ends came to 7 bases. The CDR3 extends over 12 amino acids. CDR3 sequence reads: CASSLPREKLFF. CDR3 coding DNA: TGCGCCAGCAGCCTCCCGCGTGAAAAACTGTTTTTT.

This clonotype turned up a few times. J is TRBJ2-5 and V is TRBV18; D unresolved. From germline, CDR1 is KGHSH and CDR2 LQKENI. The ends were cut back, 5 bases at V and 4 bases at J, with 11 bases in the middle. This CDR3 region has 13 residues. The CDR3 bases are TGTGCCAGCTCATCAACCCCTCGAGAGACCCAGTACTTC. It translates to CASSSTPRETQYF.

The chain couples TRBV20-1 to TRBJ1-4, with D perhaps matching TRBD1 (6 bases). Trimming stripped 5 bases from V and 7 bases from J, with 14 bases between. The CDR3 spans 13 residues. Germline V gives CDR1 DFQATT, CDR2 SNEGSKA (reference sequence). In nucleotides, the CDR3 is TGCAGTGCTCGAGGGACATCTGCTGAAAAACTGTTTTTT. This encodes CSARGTSAEKLFF.

The genes are TRBV20-1 and TRBJ2-5; D perhaps matches TRBD2 (7 bases). The J call may not be correct, given that the DNA end is closer to TRBJ2-7. The CDR3 contains 14 residues. Germline V gives CDR1 DFQATT, CDR2 SNEGSKA (reference sequence). Here the CDR3 reads CSAPRGTGGTEQYF. CDR3 in DNA: TGCAGTGCTCCCAGGGGTACGGGAGGAACCGAGCAGTACTTC.

The chain recombines TRBV5-1 with TRBJ2-7; 9 positions agree with TRBD2. With V trimmed by 0 bases and J by 3 bases, 4 bases remained unmatched. Germline V gene lookup returns CDR1 SGHRS and CDR2 YFSETQ. The CDR3 is 15 residues long. This CDR3 reads CASSLAVAGDYEQYF. CDR3 nucleotides: TGCGCCAGCAGCTTGGCCGTAGCGGGGGACTACGAGCAGTACTTC.

The chain is built from TRBV5-1 and TRBJ1-1; D call uncertain. Germline V lookup: CDR1 SGHRS, CDR2 YFSETQ. The CDR3 sequence is 14 residues long. Deletions cut 3 bases from V and 0 bases from J, with 9 bases between. The CDR3 DNA reads TGCGCCAGCAGCTCCAGTCGCATGAACACTGAAGCTTTCTTT. It yields the protein CASSSSRMNTEAFF.